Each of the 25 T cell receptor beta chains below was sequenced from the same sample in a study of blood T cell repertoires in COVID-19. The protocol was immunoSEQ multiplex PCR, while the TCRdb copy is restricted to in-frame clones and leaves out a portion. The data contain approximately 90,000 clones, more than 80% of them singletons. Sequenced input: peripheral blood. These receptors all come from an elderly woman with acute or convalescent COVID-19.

CDR3 in DNA: TGTGCCAGCAGTTACTCCCTCGGTCGAAAAACCGGGGAGCTGTTTTTT. Translation gives CASSYSLGRKTGELFF. The chain joins TRBV6-5 to TRBJ2-2; D remains unclear. CDR3 size: 16 residues. Per germline, CDR1 MNHEY and CDR2 SVGAGI. V was clipped by 0 bases and J by 5 bases, with 13 bases between them.

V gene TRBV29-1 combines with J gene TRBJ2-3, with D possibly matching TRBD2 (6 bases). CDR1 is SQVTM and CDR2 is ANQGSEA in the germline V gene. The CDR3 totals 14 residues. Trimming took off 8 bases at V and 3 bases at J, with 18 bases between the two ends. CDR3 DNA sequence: TGCAGCTGGGGTGGGGGGAAAGGAACAGATACGCAGTATTTT. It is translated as CSWGGGKGTDTQYF.

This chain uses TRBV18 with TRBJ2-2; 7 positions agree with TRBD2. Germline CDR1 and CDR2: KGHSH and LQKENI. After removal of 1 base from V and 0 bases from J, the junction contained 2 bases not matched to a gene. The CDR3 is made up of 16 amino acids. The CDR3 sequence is CASSPLAGANTGELFF. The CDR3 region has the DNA TGTGCCAGCTCACCACTGGCGGGAGCGAACACCGGGGAGCTGTTTTTT.

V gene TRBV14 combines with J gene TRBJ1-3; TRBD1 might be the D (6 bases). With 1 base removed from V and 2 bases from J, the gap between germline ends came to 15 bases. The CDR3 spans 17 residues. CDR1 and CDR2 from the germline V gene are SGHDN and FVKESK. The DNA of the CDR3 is TGTGCCAGCAGCCAAGGGGGAACAGGGAAGACTGGAAACACCATATATTTT. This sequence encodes CASSQGGTGKTGNTIYF.

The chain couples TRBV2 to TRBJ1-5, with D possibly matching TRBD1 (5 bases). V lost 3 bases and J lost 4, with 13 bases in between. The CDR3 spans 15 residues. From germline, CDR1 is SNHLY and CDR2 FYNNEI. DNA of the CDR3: TGTGCCAGCAGTGACTTAAGCGCAGGGAATCAGCCCCAGCATTTT. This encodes CASSDLSAGNQPQHF.

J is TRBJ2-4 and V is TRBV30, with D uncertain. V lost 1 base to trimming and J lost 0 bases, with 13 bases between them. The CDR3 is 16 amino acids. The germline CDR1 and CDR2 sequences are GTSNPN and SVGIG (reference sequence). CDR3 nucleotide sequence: TGTGCCTGGAGTGCGTTAGAGGCGCTAGCCAAAAACATTCAGTACTTC. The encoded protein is CAWSALEALAKNIQYF. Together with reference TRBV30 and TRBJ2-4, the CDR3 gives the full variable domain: SQTIHQWPATLVQPVGSPLSLECTVEGTSNPNLYWYRQAAGRGLQLLFYSVGIGQISSEVPQNLSASRPQDRQFILSSKKLLLSDSGFYLCAWSALEALAKNIQYFGAGTRLSVL.

DNA for the CDR3: TGTGCCAGCAGCCATCGCCCAGACACTGAAGCTTTCTTT. This sequence encodes CASSHRPDTEAFF. The chain joins TRBV16 to TRBJ1-1; D remains ambiguous. Per germline, CDR1 KGHSY and CDR2 FQNENV. V was pared by 3 bases and J by 3 bases, with 8 bases between. This CDR3 comprises 13 residues.

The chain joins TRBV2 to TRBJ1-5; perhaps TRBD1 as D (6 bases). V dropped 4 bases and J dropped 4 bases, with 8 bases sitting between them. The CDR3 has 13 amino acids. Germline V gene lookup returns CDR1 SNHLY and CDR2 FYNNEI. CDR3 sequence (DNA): TGTGCCAGCAGTGCGGACAGAAATCAGCCCCAGCATTTT. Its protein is CASSADRNQPQHF.

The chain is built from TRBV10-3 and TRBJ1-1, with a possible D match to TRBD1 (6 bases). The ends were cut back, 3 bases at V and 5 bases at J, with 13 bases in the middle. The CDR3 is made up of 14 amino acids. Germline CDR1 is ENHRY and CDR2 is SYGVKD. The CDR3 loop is CAISDRGQRTEAFF. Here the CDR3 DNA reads TGTGCCATCAGTGACCGAGGACAGAGAACTGAAGCTTTCTTT.

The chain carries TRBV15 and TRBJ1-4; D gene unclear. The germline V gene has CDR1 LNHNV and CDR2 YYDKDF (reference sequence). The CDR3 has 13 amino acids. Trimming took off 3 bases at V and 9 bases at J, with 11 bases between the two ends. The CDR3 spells CATSSNKDQKLFF. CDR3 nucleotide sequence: TGTGCCACCAGCAGCAACAAAGATCAAAAACTGTTTTTT.

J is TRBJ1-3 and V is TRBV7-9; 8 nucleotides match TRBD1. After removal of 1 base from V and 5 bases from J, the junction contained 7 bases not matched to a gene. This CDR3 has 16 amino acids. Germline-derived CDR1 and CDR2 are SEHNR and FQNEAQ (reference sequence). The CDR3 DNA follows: TGTGCCAGCAGCTTAGTTGGACAGGGACCAAGAAACACCATATATTTT. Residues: CASSLVGQGPRNTIYF.

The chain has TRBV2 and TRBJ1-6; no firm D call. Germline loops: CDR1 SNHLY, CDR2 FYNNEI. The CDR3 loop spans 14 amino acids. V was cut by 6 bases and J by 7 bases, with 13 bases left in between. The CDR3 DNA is TGTGCCAGCAGGAGTCTGGGGAGGAATTCACCCCTCCACTTT. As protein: CASRSLGRNSPLHF.

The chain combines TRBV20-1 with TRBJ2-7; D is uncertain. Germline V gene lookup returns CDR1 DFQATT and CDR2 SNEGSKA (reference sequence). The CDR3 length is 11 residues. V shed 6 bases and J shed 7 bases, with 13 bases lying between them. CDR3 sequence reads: CSAPGQLEQYF. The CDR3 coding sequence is TGCAGTGCCCCTGGGCAGTTGGAGCAGTACTTC.

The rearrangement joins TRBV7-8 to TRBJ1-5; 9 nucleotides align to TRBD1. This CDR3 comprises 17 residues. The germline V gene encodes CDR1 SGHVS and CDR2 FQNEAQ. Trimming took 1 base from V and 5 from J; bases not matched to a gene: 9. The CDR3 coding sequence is TGTGCCAGCAGCTTAGTCTTCGGGACAGGGCGTCATCAGCCCCAGCATTTT. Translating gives CASSLVFGTGRHQPQHF.

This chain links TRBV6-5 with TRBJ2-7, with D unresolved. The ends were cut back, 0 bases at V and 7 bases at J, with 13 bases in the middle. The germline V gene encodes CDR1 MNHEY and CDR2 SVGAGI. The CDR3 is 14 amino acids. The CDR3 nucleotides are TGTGCCAGCAGTTACTCGACTCACCTCGGGGAGCAGTACTTC. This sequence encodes CASSYSTHLGEQYF.

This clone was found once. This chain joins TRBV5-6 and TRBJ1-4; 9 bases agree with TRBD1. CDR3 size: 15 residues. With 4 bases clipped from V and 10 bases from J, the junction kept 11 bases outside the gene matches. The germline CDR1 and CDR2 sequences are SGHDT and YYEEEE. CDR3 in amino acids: CASSARGQGGGKLFF. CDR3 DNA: TGTGCCAGCAGCGCCCGGGGACAGGGTGGCGGAAAACTGTTTTTT.

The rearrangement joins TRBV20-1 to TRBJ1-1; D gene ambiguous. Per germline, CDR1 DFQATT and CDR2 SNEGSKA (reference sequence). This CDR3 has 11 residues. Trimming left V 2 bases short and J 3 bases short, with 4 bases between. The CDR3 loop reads CSARRDTEAFF. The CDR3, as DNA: TGCAGTGCTAGACGTGACACTGAAGCTTTCTTT.

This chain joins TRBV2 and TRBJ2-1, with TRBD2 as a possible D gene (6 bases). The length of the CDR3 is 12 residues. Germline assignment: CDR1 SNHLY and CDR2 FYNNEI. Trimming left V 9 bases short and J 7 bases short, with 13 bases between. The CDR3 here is CASDRAGNEQFF. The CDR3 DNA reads TGTGCCAGTGATCGGGCGGGGAATGAGCAGTTCTTC. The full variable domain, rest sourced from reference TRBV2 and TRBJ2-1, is EPEVTQTPSHQVTQMGQEVILRCVPISNHLYFYWYRQILGQKVEFLVSFYNNEISEKSEIFDDQFSVERPDGSNFTLKIRSTKLEDSAMYFCASDRAGNEQFFGPGTRLTVL.

The CDR3 coding sequence is TGCGCCAGCTTTACAGGGGCCTCAAACACCGGGGAGCTGTTTTTT. This encodes CASFTGASNTGELFF. This chain uses TRBV5-1 with TRBJ2-2; 7 bases align to TRBD1. CDR3 length: 15 amino acids. CDR1 and CDR2 from the germline V gene are SGHRS and YFSETQ. J was trimmed by 2 bases and V by 7 bases; bases with no gene match: 8.

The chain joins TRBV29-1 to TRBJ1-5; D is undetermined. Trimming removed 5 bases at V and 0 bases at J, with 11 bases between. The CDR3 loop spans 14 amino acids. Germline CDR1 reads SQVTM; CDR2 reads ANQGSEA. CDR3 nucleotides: TGCAGCGTTTGGTCAGACTCTAGCAATCAGCCCCAGCATTTT. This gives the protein CSVWSDSSNQPQHF.

The CDR3 region is CASSVPGGSDEQFF. CDR3 coding DNA: TGTGCCAGCAGCGTGCCCGGGGGTTCCGATGAGCAGTTCTTC. V is TRBV9 and J is TRBJ2-1; D possibly corresponds to TRBD2 (6 bases). V dropped 2 bases and J dropped 8 bases, with 14 bases sitting between them. This CDR3 has 14 residues. Germline V gene data show CDR1 as SGDLS and CDR2 as YYNGEE.

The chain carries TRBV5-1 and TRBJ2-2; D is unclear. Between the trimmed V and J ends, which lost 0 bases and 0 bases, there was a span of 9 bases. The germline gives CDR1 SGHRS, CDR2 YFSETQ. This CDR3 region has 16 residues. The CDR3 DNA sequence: TGCGCCAGCAGCTTGGGTCCCAGGACGAACACCGGGGAGCTGTTTTTT. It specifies CASSLGPRTNTGELFF.

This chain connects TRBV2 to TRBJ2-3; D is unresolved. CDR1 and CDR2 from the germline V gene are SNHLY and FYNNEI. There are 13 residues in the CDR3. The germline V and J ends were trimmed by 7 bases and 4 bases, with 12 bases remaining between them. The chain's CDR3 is CASNDDSADTQYF. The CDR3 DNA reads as TGTGCCAGCAATGATGACTCGGCAGATACGCAGTATTTT.

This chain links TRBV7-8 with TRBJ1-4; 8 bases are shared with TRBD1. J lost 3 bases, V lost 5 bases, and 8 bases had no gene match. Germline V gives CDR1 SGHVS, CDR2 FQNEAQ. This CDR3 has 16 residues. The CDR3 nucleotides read TGTGCCAGCAGCCTAAAAAGGACAGGGTCTAATGAAAAACTGTTTTTT. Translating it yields CASSLKRTGSNEKLFF. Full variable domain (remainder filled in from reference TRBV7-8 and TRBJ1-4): GAGVSQSPRYKVAKRGQDVALRCDPISGHVSLFWYQQALGQGPEFLTYFQNEAQLDKSGLPSDRFFAERPEGSVSTLKIQRTQQEDSAVYLCASSLKRTGSNEKLFFGSGTQLSVL.

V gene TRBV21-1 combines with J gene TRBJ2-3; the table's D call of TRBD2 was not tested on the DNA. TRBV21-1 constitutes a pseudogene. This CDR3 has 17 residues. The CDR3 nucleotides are TGTGCCAGCAGGAAACAGGGACTAGCGGGGCCCACAGATACGCAGTATTTT. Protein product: CASRKQGLAGPTDTQYF.